The sequence of this TCR beta chain was determined in a study of T cell responses to AZD1222 COVID-19 vaccine (TCRdb year 2021). About the full investigation: AZD1222 recipients given second doses at about 4 weeks or at about 12 weeks were pooled, since spike-specific TCR depth and breadth were not found to differ between the two schedules. A total of 233 trial participants underwent TCR sequencing, of whom 207 received two doses of AZD1222 and some 26 received two doses of the MenACWY control vaccine. Trial participants were enrolled by age into 18-55, 56-69 and 70-plus year subgroups, with approximately 150, 30 and 60 TCR-sequenced participants respectively. General study outcomes and caveats: After two AZD1222 doses, spike-specific TCR breadth and depth were significantly higher than at day 0 and than in MenACWY recipients. In the small 56-69-year group, the increase in depth fell short of significance, most likely because of low power. Participants were mostly white British, with more females than males. The authors suggested clonal diversity may have been underestimated. Reportedly, close to half of the unique spike-specific TCRs recognized epitopes lying outside the regions that are mutated in the B.1.351 and B.1.1.7 variants. Only five to seven AZD1222 recipients were SARS-CoV-2 seropositive at baseline, limiting conclusions about previously exposed vaccinees. Because no day 14 peak-response samples were available, repertoires were characterized only after the peak T cell response. Vaccine-associated CD4 TCRs spanned the whole spike protein, with dominant responses in regions 160-218 and 743-854.

A distance of 13 bases separates the germline ends of V and J, which lose 5 bases and 0 bases respectively. From the germline V gene, CDR1 is MDHEN and CDR2 is SYDVKM. Including cysteine and phenylalanine, the CDR3 has 15 amino acids. The retained sequence is limited to the CDR3, 45 bases, with the frame set at the first base. For this clone: The target of this receptor is not known. No much larger clone exists at a distance of one base, and base qualities are not known.

Reading the label with the study, this specimen's time point is: baseline before first vaccination. Vaccinee samples were obtained from the UK trials COV001 and COV002, which included a single-blind randomized controlled phase 2/3 trial of AZD1222 (ChAdOx1 nCoV-19) in healthy adults. For TCRbeta chain sequencing, PBMC samples were collected from trial participants at day 0 and at day 28 after the second dose. The CDR3 regions of human TCRbeta chains were subjected to immunosequencing. In the authors' own workflow: Repertoire TCRs were matched against a reference library of SARS-CoV-2-specific TCRs generated with the MIRA antigen-specificity platform. Breadth was defined as the fraction of unique TCRs that were SARS-CoV-2-associated, and depth was defined as the fraction of total T cells that were SARS-CoV-2-associated. Using the MIRA data, every spike-specific TCR was mapped to the spike region that the TCR reacted to and assigned to either a CD4 or a CD8 class. Log10-transformed breadth and depth values were compared by one-way ANOVA with Sidak's multiple comparisons tests. TCRdb holds this immuneACCESS table with in-frame rearrangements only. Some clones are missing; in checked studies, unresolved V genes explain under half, and the rest has no known cause. The V and J calls and clone size come from that table; D and trimming were worked out from the DNA. The sample table records 120,000 to 150,000 clones; under 95% of these occur just once. The ten largest make up 5% of the sample.

The sequence was obtained from an adult in good health. The sequence joins TRBV28 to TRBJ1-1; the D segment cannot be called with confidence. The source material was peripheral blood, sampled on day 0 of AZD1222 vaccination. The encoded CDR3 is CASSPPAGMNTEAFF. The bases are TGTGCCAGCAGTCCACCGGCCGGAATGAACACTGAAGCTTTCTTT. Here the CDR3 is joined to the reference TRBV28 and TRBJ1-1 genes, and the full variable domain is: DVKVTQSSRYLVKRTGEKVFLECVQDMDHENMFWYRQDPGLGLRLIYFSYDVKMKEKGDIPEGYSVSREKKERFSLILESASTNQTSMYLCASSPPAGMNTEAFFGQGTRLTVV.